The 10 T cell receptor beta chains given below trace back to one sample, sequenced in a study of blood T cell repertoires in COVID-19. Here immunoSEQ multiplex PCR was the method, and the copy in TCRdb shows in-frame clones only, minus some. The table records 70,000 to 80,000 clones, approximately 80% of them present only once. Sequenced: peripheral blood. These receptors all stem from a human donor in a cohort sampled during active COVID-19.

The chain combines TRBV7-2 with TRBJ2-1; 9 nucleotides line up with TRBD2. Germline V gene sequence: CDR1 SGHTA, CDR2 FQGNSA. The CDR3 contains 15 residues. V lost 5 bases to trimming and J lost 7 bases; unmatched junction nucleotides: 9. Here the CDR3 DNA reads TGTGCCAGCAGCCCCGGGGGGAGCGGGAGGAATGAGCAGTTCTTC. This gives the protein CASSPGGSGRNEQFF.

This clone was counted only a few times. The V gene is TRBV30, the J gene TRBJ1-2; 9 nucleotides agree with TRBD1. Trimming removed 5 bases from V and 6 bases from J; junction bases left unmatched: 4. CDR1 and CDR2 (germline): GTSNPN, SVGIG (reference sequence). This CDR3 spans 12 amino acids. The CDR3 nucleotides are TGTGCCTGGGGGACAGGGCCGGATGGCTACACCTTC. Translated: CAWGTGPDGYTF.

The sample holds a few counts of this clone. This chain uses TRBV7-9 with TRBJ2-2, with TRBD1 identical over 9 bases. This CDR3 region has 15 residues. Germline V gene lookup returns CDR1 SEHNR and CDR2 FQNEAQ (reference sequence). V dropped 5 bases and J dropped 5; count of bases not matched to a gene: 6. The CDR3 loop is CASSTRDRDTGELFF. The CDR3 nucleotides are TGTGCCAGCAGCACACGGGACAGGGATACCGGGGAGCTGTTTTTT.

CDR3 loop: CASSLRSGGGETQYF. The CDR3, as DNA: TGTGCCAGCAGCTTGAGAAGCGGGGGTGGAGAGACCCAGTACTTC. The chain uses TRBV7-2 and TRBJ2-5; 8 positions match TRBD2. CDR3 length: 15 residues. Trimming removed 3 bases from V and 4 bases from J; junction bases left unmatched: 7. Looked up from germline, CDR1 is SGHTA and CDR2 is FQGNSA.

This clone is a singleton in its sample. The chain links TRBV13 to TRBJ2-3, with no clear D. This CDR3 has 16 amino acids. Per the germline V gene, CDR1 is PRHDT and CDR2 is FYEKMQ (reference sequence). V gave up 5 bases and J gave up 2 bases, with 17 bases separating them. The chain's CDR3 is CASSPPVAGNTDTQYF. Written as DNA, the CDR3 is TGTGCCAGCAGCCCCCCAGTGGCAGGAAACACAGATACGCAGTATTTT.

This chain connects TRBV12-3 or TRBV12-4 to TRBJ2-5; D remains ambiguous. V lost 7 bases and J 5 bases, leaving 11 bases between the germline ends. There are 12 residues in the CDR3. CDR3 nucleotide sequence: TGTGCCAGCACCCGTGGCAGGGAGACCCAGTACTTC. Protein sequence: CASTRGRETQYF.

V usage is TRBV10-3 and J usage is TRBJ1-6, with D possibly matching TRBD1 (5 bases). Between the trimmed V and J ends, which lost 7 bases and 5 bases, there was a span of 12 bases. The V gene's germline CDR1 is ENHRY and CDR2 SYGVKD. The CDR3 is 14 amino acids. CDR3 protein: CAINAQGNNSPLHF. The CDR3 DNA reads as TGTGCCATCAATGCTCAGGGAAATAATTCACCCCTCCACTTT.

The chain links TRBV5-5 to TRBJ2-3, with TRBD1 identical over 7 bases. Germline CDR1 is SGHKS and CDR2 is YYEKEE (reference sequence). V shed 1 base, J shed 4 bases, and the junction held 3 bases outside the gene matches. This CDR3 spans 14 amino acids. The CDR3 is CASSLRQGADTQYF. The DNA for the CDR3 is TGTGCCAGCAGCTTGAGGCAGGGGGCAGATACGCAGTATTTT.

The V and J genes are TRBV6-2 or TRBV6-3 and TRBJ2-3, with D uncertain. CDR1 and CDR2 (germline): MNHEY, SVGEGT. V gave up 4 bases and J gave up 5 bases, with 13 bases separating them. The length of the CDR3 is 14 residues. CDR3 amino acids: CASSLGSSRDTQYF. In DNA form, the CDR3 reads TGTGCCAGCAGTTTGGGCTCATCTCGAGATACGCAGTATTTT.

V usage is TRBV5-1 and J usage is TRBJ1-1; tentatively, D is TRBD1 (6 bases). This CDR3 spans 15 amino acids. V lost 3 bases and J lost 4, with 16 bases in between. The V gene's germline CDR1 is SGHRS and CDR2 YFSETQ. CDR3 DNA: TGCGCCAGCAGCTCTAGGGATGGGGGCCGCACTGAAGCTTTCTTT. Its translation: CASSSRDGGRTEAFF.